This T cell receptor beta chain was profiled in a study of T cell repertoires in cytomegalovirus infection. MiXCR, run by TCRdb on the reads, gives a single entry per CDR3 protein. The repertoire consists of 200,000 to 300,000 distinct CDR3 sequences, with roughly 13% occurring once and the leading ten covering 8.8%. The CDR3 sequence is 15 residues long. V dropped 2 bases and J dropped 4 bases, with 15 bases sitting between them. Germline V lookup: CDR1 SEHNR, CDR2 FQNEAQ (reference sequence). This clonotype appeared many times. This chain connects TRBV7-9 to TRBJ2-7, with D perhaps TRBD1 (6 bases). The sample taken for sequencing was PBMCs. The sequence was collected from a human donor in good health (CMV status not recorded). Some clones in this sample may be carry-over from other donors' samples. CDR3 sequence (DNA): TGTGCCAGCAGCTTACCCCGGACAGCTTATTACGAGCAGTACTTC. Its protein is CASSLPRTAYYEQYF. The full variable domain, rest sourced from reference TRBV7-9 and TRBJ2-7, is DTGVSQNPRHKITKRGQNVTFRCDPISEHNRLYWYRQTLGQGPEFLTYFQNEAQLEKSRLLSDRFSAERPKGSFSTLEIQRTEQGDSAMYLCASSLPRTAYYEQYFGPGTRLTVT.